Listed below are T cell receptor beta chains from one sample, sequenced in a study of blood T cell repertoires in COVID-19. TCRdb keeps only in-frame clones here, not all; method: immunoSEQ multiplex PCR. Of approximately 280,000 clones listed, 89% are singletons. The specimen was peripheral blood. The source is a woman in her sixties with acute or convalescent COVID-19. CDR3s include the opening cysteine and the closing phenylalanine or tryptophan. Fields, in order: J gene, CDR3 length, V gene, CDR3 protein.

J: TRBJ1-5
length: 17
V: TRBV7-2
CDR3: CASSLAEGHYSNQPQHF

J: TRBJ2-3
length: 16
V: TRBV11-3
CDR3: CASSSSPSLVTDTQYF

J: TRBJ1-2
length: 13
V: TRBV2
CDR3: CASIRDRDYGYTF

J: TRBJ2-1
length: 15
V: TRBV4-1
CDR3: CASSHSSYSYNEQFF

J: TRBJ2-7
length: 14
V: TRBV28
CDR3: CASTPSGTSYEQYF

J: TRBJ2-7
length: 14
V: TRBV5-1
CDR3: CASSAGTSVYEQYF

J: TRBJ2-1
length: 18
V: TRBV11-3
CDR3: CASSLGLRTGLSGGEQFF

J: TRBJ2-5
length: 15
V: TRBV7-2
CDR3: CASSLAASGGETQYF

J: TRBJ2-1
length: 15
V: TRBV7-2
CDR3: CASSLDSGQGEEQFF

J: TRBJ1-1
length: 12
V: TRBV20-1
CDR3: CSASLRVAEAFF

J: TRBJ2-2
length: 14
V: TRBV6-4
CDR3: CASKPGQGAGELFF

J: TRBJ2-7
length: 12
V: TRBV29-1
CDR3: CSVQGPPYEQYF

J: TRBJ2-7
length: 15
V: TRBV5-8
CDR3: CASSHRDRGVREQYF

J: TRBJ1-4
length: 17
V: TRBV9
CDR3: CASSVGPLGRGEEKLFF

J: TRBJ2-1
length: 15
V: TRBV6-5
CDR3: CASSTGTSGNNEQFF

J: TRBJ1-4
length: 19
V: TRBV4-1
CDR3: CASSQDSRVRPATNEKLFF

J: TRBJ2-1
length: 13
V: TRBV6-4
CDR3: CASSPGAYNEQFF

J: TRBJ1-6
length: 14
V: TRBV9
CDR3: CASSVDVTRSPLHF

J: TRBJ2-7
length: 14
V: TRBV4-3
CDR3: CASSQALGQREQYF

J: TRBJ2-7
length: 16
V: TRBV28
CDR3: CASSLSGEGTTYEQYF

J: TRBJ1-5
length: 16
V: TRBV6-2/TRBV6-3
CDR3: CASSPRGRQGNQPQHF

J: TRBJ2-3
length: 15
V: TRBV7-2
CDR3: CASSLASGRVDTQYF

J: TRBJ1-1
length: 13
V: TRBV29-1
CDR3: CSVDPAGWTEAFF

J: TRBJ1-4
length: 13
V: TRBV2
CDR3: CASSDQGGEKLFF

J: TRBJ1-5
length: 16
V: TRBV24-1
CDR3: CATSDPDRGNNQPQHF

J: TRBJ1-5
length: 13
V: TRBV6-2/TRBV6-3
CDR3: CASSGDRYQPQHF

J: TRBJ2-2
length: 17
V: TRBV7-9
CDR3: CASSLGVAEGNTGELFF

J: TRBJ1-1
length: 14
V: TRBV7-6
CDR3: CASSLQGGGTEAFF

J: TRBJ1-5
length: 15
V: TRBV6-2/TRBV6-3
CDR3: CASSSTGGFNQPQHF

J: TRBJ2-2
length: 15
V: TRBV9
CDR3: CASRPGGLNTGELFF

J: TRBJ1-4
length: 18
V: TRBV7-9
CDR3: CASRSGLGTDTTNEKLFF

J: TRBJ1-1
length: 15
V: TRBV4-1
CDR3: CASSPPGQGNTEAFF

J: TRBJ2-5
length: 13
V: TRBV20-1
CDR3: CSASKENGETQYF

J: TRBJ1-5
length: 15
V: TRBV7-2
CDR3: CASSQGVGSNQPQHF

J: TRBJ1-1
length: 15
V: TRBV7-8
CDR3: CASSLGGQGALGAFF

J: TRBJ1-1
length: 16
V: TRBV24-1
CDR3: CATSDTPGTGGNEAFF

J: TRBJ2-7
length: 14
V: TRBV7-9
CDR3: CASSLETAVYEQYF

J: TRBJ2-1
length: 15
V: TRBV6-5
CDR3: CASSLLAGEYNEQFF

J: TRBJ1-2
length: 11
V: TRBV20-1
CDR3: CSARDPYGYTF

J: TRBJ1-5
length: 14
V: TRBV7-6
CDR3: CASSLETGVQPQHF

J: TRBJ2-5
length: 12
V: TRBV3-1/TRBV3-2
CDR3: CASQAPRKTQYF

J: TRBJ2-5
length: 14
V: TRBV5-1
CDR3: CASSYTGQQETQYF

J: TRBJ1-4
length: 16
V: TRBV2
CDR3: CASSDRTRDANEKLFF

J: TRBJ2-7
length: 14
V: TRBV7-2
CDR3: CASSRGDRGDEQYF

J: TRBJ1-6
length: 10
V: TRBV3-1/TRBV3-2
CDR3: CASSQSSLHF

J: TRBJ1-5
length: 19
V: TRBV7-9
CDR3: CASSLLLTGDSPPHWPQHF

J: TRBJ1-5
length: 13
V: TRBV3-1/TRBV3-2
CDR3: CASSPRGGQPQHF

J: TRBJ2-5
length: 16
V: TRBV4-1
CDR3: CASSQVFSGVGETQYF

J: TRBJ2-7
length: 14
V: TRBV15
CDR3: CATSREGGAYEQYF

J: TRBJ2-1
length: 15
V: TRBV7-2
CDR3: CASTPDTSSYNEQFF

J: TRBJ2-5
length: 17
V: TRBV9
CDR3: CASSVGALAGSGETQYF

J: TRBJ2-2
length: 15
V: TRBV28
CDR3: CASSLGGSFAGELFF

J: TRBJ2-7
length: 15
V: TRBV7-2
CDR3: CASSLVSGTVYEQYF

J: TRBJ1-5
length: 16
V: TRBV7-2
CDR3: CASSSGQALSNQPQHF